This T cell receptor (beta chain) was sequenced in a study of blood T cell repertoires in COVID-19. Study at large: Samples representing acute and convalescent COVID-19 were sourced from the United States, Italy and Spain. T cells, B-cell-depleted T cells, or PBMCs supplied cDNA or gDNA.

This table comes from immunoSEQ multiplex PCR, and its TCRdb copy is limited to in-frame clones, with some not included. Of roughly 160,000 clones listed, around 89% are singletons. V was trimmed by 2 bases and J by 4 bases, leaving 18 bases between them. CDR3 length equals 17 residues. CDR1 and CDR2 from the germline V gene are SGHTA and FQGNSA. Material: peripheral blood. The TCR sequence derives from a man aged 45-60 years who had recovered from COVID-19. The chain joins TRBV7-2 to TRBJ1-3; D is unclear. CDR3 residues: CASSLRSETLRGNTIYF. CDR3 coding DNA: TGTGCCAGCAGCTTACGGTCCGAAACCCTGAGGGGAAACACCATATATTTT.